The T cell receptor (beta chain) under discussion was sequenced for a study of identical twins. From germline, CDR1 is SGHRS and CDR2 YFSETQ. J gave up 0 bases and V 2 bases, and 6 bases lay outside the gene matches. The CDR3 has 16 amino acids. TCRdb recomputed calls from the 5' RACE reads with MiXCR, one row per CDR3 protein. The sample contains some 590,000 distinct CDR3 sequences, more than 9% of which appear only once. In its sample, this clonotype was seen many times. The same sample was also used in a study of yellow fever vaccine responses in identical twins.

Sample: PBMCs. The chain is built from TRBV5-1 and TRBJ2-7; 9 positions match TRBD1. The receptor was derived from a woman under 30 in good health. This CDR3 is CASSFRQGVSSYEQYF. In nucleotides, the CDR3 is TGCGCCAGCAGCTTCCGACAGGGGGTTAGCTCCTACGAGCAGTACTTC. Variable domain in full (rest from reference TRBV5-1 and TRBJ2-7): KAGVTQTPRYLIKTRGQQVTLSCSPISGHRSVSWYQQTPGQGLQFLFEYFSETQRNKGNFPGRFSGRQFSNSRSEMNVSTLELGDSALYLCASSFRQGVSSYEQYFGPGTRLTVT.